These 18 T cell receptor beta chains share one sample of origin, sequenced in a study of identical twins. TCRdb re-analysed the 5' RACE reads in MiXCR, keeping a single row per CDR3 protein. The data contain 600,000 to 800,000 distinct CDR3 sequences, less than 25% of them seen just once; the ten biggest clones take up 4.3%. This sample was shared with a second study, whose subject was T cells expressing NK-cell markers.

Sequenced: PBMCs. Receptors were obtained from a woman younger than 35 in good health.

This clonotype has only a few counts. The chain is built from TRBV9 and TRBJ2-3; D remains ambiguous. The length of the CDR3 is 15 residues. Trimming shortened V by 0 bases and J by 1 base, and 9 bases separated the two germline ends. Germline assignment: CDR1 SGDLS and CDR2 YYNGEE. The CDR3 DNA follows: TGTGCCAGCAGCGTAGCGTCGACGGGCACAGATACGCAGTATTTT. Translated, it gives CASSVASTGTDTQYF.

The V call is TRBV20-1, the J call TRBJ1-5, with TRBD1 matching over 8 bases. This CDR3 region has 14 residues. Germline CDR1 DFQATT, CDR2 SNEGSKA (reference sequence). The V and J ends lost 1 base and 2 bases, in that order; junction bases with no gene match: 1. CDR3 DNA sequence: TGCAGTGCTAGAGTACAGGGGGGCAATCAGCCCCAGCATTTT. Protein product: CSARVQGGNQPQHF.

This clonotype was detected ten times or more. This chain joins TRBV7-2 and TRBJ2-7, with 8 nucleotides matching TRBD2. V was clipped by 5 bases and J by 5 bases; unmatched bases: 14. The CDR3 runs 16 residues. The germline V gene has CDR1 SGHTA and CDR2 FQGNSA. For the CDR3, the DNA is TGTGCCAGCAGCCTAACTCTGGGACTAGGGTTCCACGAGCAGTACTTC. Translation gives CASSLTLGLGFHEQYF.

This clonotype was recorded a few times. CDR3 DNA: TGTGCTAGTGGCTCGCCTAGCTCCTACAATGAGCAGTTCTTC. Its translation: CASGSPSSYNEQFF. The chain combines TRBV12-5 with TRBJ2-1; D is undetermined. The V and J ends lost 6 bases and 0 bases respectively, with 9 bases between them. The germline gives CDR1 LGHNT, CDR2 FRNRAP. CDR3 length: 14 residues.

This clonotype showed up many times. The rearrangement links TRBV12-3 or TRBV12-4 to TRBJ1-1; no reliable D call. The CDR3 contains 14 residues. The V end was cut by 6 bases, the J end by 0 bases, with 11 bases between. This chain's CDR3 is CASRKVRLNTEAFF. The CDR3, as DNA: TGTGCCAGCAGGAAAGTAAGGCTGAACACTGAAGCTTTCTTT.

V usage is TRBV5-6 and J usage is TRBJ2-3, with TRBD2 as a possible D gene (6 bases). The CDR3 covers 15 residues. V gave up 3 bases and J gave up 1 base, with 12 bases separating them. Germline V gene sequence: CDR1 SGHDT, CDR2 YYEEEE. The CDR3 sequence: CASSSLAGRTDTQYF. The CDR3 coding sequence is TGTGCCAGCAGCTCCTTGGCGGGACGCACAGATACGCAGTATTTT.

The genes are TRBV9 and TRBJ1-2, with a weak D call TRBD1 (6 bases). The CDR3 loop spans 12 amino acids. Germline V gives CDR1 SGDLS, CDR2 YYNGEE. The V end was cut by 3 bases, the J end by 8 bases, with 11 bases between. This chain's CDR3 is CASSDRVWGYTF. The DNA of the CDR3 is TGTGCCAGCAGCGACAGGGTGTGGGGCTACACCTTC.

This clonotype was counted a few times. The chain links TRBV5-1 to TRBJ2-2; D is perhaps TRBD1 (5 bases). Germline CDR1 reads SGHRS; CDR2 reads YFSETQ. The CDR3 loop spans 14 amino acids. The V end was cut by 1 base, the J end by 9 bases, with 13 bases between. The CDR3: CASSLWQGRRELFF. The CDR3, as DNA: TGCGCCAGCAGCTTGTGGCAGGGCCGCCGGGAGCTGTTTTTT.

The J gene is TRBJ2-7, the V gene TRBV29-1; no reliable D call. V gave up 5 bases and J gave up 2 bases, with 13 bases separating them. The V gene's germline CDR1 is SQVTM and CDR2 ANQGSEA. The CDR3 runs 13 residues. DNA for the CDR3: TGCAGCGTTATAGGAAGCGAAACCTACGAGCAGTACTTC. It codes for CSVIGSETYEQYF.

Concerning this clonotype: One end of the junction is discordant with germline, which a read error may explain. V is TRBV20-1 and J is TRBJ2-7; 10 nucleotides match TRBD2. The germline CDR1 and CDR2 sequences are DFQATT and SNEGSKA (reference sequence). CDR3 length equals 14 residues. This chain's CDR3 is CSARRGLARYELYF. CDR3 bases: TGCAGTGCTAGAAGGGGACTAGCGAGATACGAGCTGTACTTC.

This clonotype has more than one count but fewer than ten. J is TRBJ1-1 and V is TRBV25-1, with D maybe TRBD1 (6 bases). V lost 4 bases and J lost 0, with 12 bases in between. Germline values: CDR1 MGHDK, CDR2 SYGVNS. This CDR3 comprises 15 residues. Here the CDR3 reads CASSGTVSMNTEAFF. CDR3 nucleotide sequence: TGTGCCAGCAGTGGGACAGTGAGTATGAACACTGAAGCTTTCTTT.

V and J are TRBV11-1 and TRBJ2-1, with D unresolved. Per the germline V gene, CDR1 is SGHAT and CDR2 is FQDESV (reference sequence). CDR3 size: 14 residues. The germline V and J ends were trimmed by 1 base and 5 bases, with 9 bases remaining between them. The DNA of the CDR3 is TGTGCCAGCAGCTTAGGTTACTTAGACAATGAGCAGTTCTTC. Protein product: CASSLGYLDNEQFF.

In DNA, the CDR3 is TGCAGTGCAGGGGCCCTAGCCAAAAACATTCAGTACTTC. Its protein product is CSAGALAKNIQYF. V is TRBV20-1 and J is TRBJ2-4; TRBD1 might be the D (5 bases). The CDR3 is 13 residues long. Germline V gene sequence: CDR1 DFQATT, CDR2 SNEGSKA (reference sequence). Trimming removed 6 bases from V and 0 bases from J, with 9 bases in between.

The chain joins TRBV7-2 to TRBJ2-7, with D possibly being TRBD1 (6 bases). The CDR3 length is 15 residues. V was clipped by 3 bases and J by 3 bases, with 15 bases between them. The germline gives CDR1 SGHTA, CDR2 FQGNSA. The chain's CDR3 is CASSLDTGSLYEQYF. In DNA, the CDR3 is TGTGCCAGCAGCTTGGATACAGGGTCCCTCTACGAGCAGTACTTC.

The chain links TRBV12-3 or TRBV12-4 to TRBJ2-5; TRBD2 aligns across 12 bases. The CDR3 extends over 16 amino acids. Unmatched junction bases numbered 12, after V lost 6 bases and J lost 7 bases. The CDR3 DNA follows: TGTGCCAGCAGGTCGACTAGCGGGGGTATATATGGGACCCAGTACTTC. It codes for CASRSTSGGIYGTQYF.

In this sample, this clonotype turned up many times. This chain uses TRBV12-3 or TRBV12-4 with TRBJ2-7, with D perhaps matching TRBD1 or TRBD2 (5 bases each). The length of the CDR3 is 12 residues. Deletions cut 5 bases from V and 5 bases from J, with 10 bases between. The CDR3 bases are TGTGCCAGCAGTCCCCGGGGACACGAGCAGTACTTC. As protein: CASSPRGHEQYF.

There are many counts of this clonotype. This chain links TRBV29-1 with TRBJ2-7; D is unresolved. Between the trimmed V and J ends, which lost 4 bases and 6 bases, there was a span of 13 bases. The CDR3 runs 12 residues. Germline CDR1 SQVTM, CDR2 ANQGSEA. DNA of the CDR3: TGCAGCGTTGGGCAGGCGACGGGCGAGCAGTACTTC. Amino acids: CSVGQATGEQYF.

The CDR3 DNA reads TGTGCCAGCAGCGAGGTCGCCGGGACTAGCGGGTTGTATGAGAGCGGGTTGTATGAGCAGTTCTTC. Its translation is CASSEVAGTSGLYESGLYEQFF. The chain joins TRBV9 to TRBJ2-1; TRBD2 agrees at 12 bases. This CDR3 has 22 amino acids. The germline V gene has CDR1 SGDLS and CDR2 YYNGEE. V shed 3 bases and J 8 bases; nucleotides not matched to a gene: 27. The full variable domain, in which reference TRBV9 and TRBJ2-1 provide the parts outside the CDR3, is DSGVTQTPKHLITATGQRVTLRCSPRSGDLSVYWYQQSLDQGLQFLIQYYNGEERAKGNILERFSAQQFPDLHSELNLSSLELGDSALYFCASSEVAGTSGLYESGLYEQFFGPGTRLTVL.